This is a list of T cell receptor beta chains from one sample in a study of early T cells in non-severe SARS-CoV-2 infection. TCRdb independently ran MiXCR on the 5' RACE reads; one entry per CDR3 protein. The table includes under 70,000 distinct CDR3 sequences, less than 5.5% detected once. Sample: whole blood. The receptors come from an adult who was a healthcare worker with PCR-confirmed SARS-CoV-2 infection or an uninfected control (not recorded which). CDR3s include the opening cysteine and the closing phenylalanine or tryptophan. A D gene is named only where the DNA matches it firmly. The size entry is marked missing in some rows and otherwise reads once, few, many or a size class.

d_call j_call clone_size v_call cdr3_aa cdr3_nt
. TRBJ2-3 many TRBV5-1 CASSVRGEYRGDTQYF TGCGCCAGCAGCGTACGAGGAGAGTACCGGGGAGATACGCAGTATTTT
. TRBJ2-2 many TRBV30 CACDRLRNTGELFF TGTGCCTGCGACAGGTTAAGGAACACCGGGGAGCTGTTTTTT
. TRBJ1-2 . TRBV20-1 CSATAGGGYTF TGCAGTGCTACTGCGGGAGGAGGCTACACCTTC
. TRBJ2-2 many TRBV5-1 CASSLWDTGELFF TGCGCCAGCAGCTTGTGGGATACCGGGGAGCTGTTTTTT
. TRBJ2-7 few TRBV20-1 CSARDLQGSGLEQYF TGCAGTGCTAGAGATCTACAGGGTTCAGGTCTCGAGCAGTACTTC
TRBD2 TRBJ2-5 . TRBV7-9 CASSFGTSAETQYF TGTGCCAGCAGCTTTGGGACTAGTGCGGAGACCCAGTACTTC
. TRBJ2-7 many TRBV29-1 CSVVAMPYEQYF TGCAGCGTTGTGGCCATGCCCTACGAGCAGTACTTC
. TRBJ1-2 many TRBV6-1 CASDDPLARYTF TGTGCCAGCGACGATCCCTTGGCGCGCTACACCTTC
. TRBJ2-3 few TRBV5-5 CASSLLPRGTDTQYF TGTGCCAGCAGCTTGTTGCCCAGGGGCACAGATACGCAGTATTTT
. TRBJ2-1 many TRBV7-3 CASSLGGTYNEQFF TGTGCCAGCAGCTTAGGAGGGACCTACAATGAGCAGTTCTTC
. TRBJ2-3 . TRBV3-1 CASSQGRGRTDTQYF TGTGCCAGCAGCCAAGGGCGGGGCCGCACAGATACGCAGTATTTT
TRBD2 TRBJ2-5 many TRBV4-2 CASSYGTSGQETQYF TGTGCCAGCAGCTACGGGACTAGCGGCCAAGAGACCCAGTACTTC
TRBD1 TRBJ2-7 many TRBV19 CASSEGQGLSYEQYF TGTGCCAGTAGTGAGGGACAGGGGCTTTCCTACGAGCAGTACTTC
. TRBJ2-3 . TRBV20-1 CSASPRTPDTQYF TGCAGTGCTAGCCCTCGAACCCCAGATACGCAGTATTTT
. TRBJ2-7 . TRBV7-9 CASSLDLGRQYF TGTGCCAGCAGCTTAGACCTAGGCCGGCAGTACTTC
. TRBJ1-2 few TRBV28 CAIPGSRTNYGYTF TGTGCCATCCCTGGGTCCCGAACTAACTATGGCTACACCTTC
TRBD2 TRBJ2-3 many TRBV20-1 CSARTGLAGRDTQYF TGCAGTGCTAGAACAGGACTAGCGGGGAGAGATACGCAGTATTTT
TRBD2 TRBJ2-1 many TRBV29-1 CSVGTSGHNEQFF TGCAGCGTCGGGACTAGCGGGCACAATGAGCAGTTCTTC
. TRBJ1-6 . TRBV5-1 CASSFRPGDDNSPLHF TGCGCCAGCAGCTTCAGGCCGGGGGACGATAATTCACCCCTCCACTTT
TRBD1 TRBJ2-2 many TRBV2 CASSDEDRDLFF TGTGCCAGCAGTGATGAGGACAGGGATTTGTTTTTT
. TRBJ1-6 . TRBV5-6 CASSWDRMRLHF TGTGCCAGCAGCTGGGACCGGATGAGACTCCACTTT
. TRBJ2-7 . TRBV11-1 CASSLEVGTYEQYF TGTGCCAGCAGCTTAGAAGTCGGAACCTACGAGCAGTACTTC
. TRBJ1-2 . TRBV19 CASSIDLTVRVYGYTF TGTGCCAGTAGTATAGACCTCACGGTCAGGGTCTATGGCTACACCTTC
. TRBJ1-4 many TRBV28 CASSLVQGVTNEKLFF TGTGCCAGCAGTTTAGTACAGGGTGTAACTAATGAAAAACTGTTTTTT
. TRBJ2-7 few TRBV7-2 CASSPRGSGRARQYF TGTGCCAGCAGCCCCAGGGGTAGCGGGCGCGCCAGGCAGTACTTC
TRBD1 TRBJ2-7 many TRBV25-1 CASSGPGQLSPYEQYF TGTGCCAGCAGTGGACCGGGACAGCTATCCCCCTACGAGCAGTACTTC
. TRBJ2-1 many TRBV10-2 CASSDRDEQFF TGCGCCAGCAGTGACCGGGATGAGCAGTTCTTC
. TRBJ2-3 many TRBV19 CASSMGADTQYF TGTGCCAGTAGTATGGGTGCAGATACGCAGTATTTT
TRBD1 TRBJ2-7 few TRBV20-1 CSAPGQGDSYEQYF TGCAGTGCTCCGGGACAGGGGGACTCCTACGAGCAGTACTTC
. TRBJ2-7 many TRBV7-2 CASSLLRTEYEQYF TGTGCCAGCAGCCTCTTGAGGACCGAATACGAGCAGTACTTC
. TRBJ1-2 many TRBV29-1 CSALGGGHIYGYTF TGCAGCGCCCTAGGGGGAGGGCACATCTATGGCTACACCTTC
. TRBJ2-7 . TRBV18 CASSPPGESYEQYF TGTGCCAGCTCACCACCGGGGGAATCCTACGAGCAGTACTTC
. TRBJ1-2 many TRBV10-2 CASSEGPTDGYTF TGCGCCAGCAGTGAGGGGCCTACTGATGGCTACACCTTC
. TRBJ2-2 . TRBV7-9 CASQTGLTNTGELFF TGTGCCAGCCAGACCGGACTGACGAACACCGGGGAGCTGTTTTTT
. TRBJ2-3 . TRBV20-1 CSANRQASSTDTQYF TGCAGTGCAAACCGACAGGCCTCTAGCACAGATACGCAGTATTTT
. TRBJ2-2 many TRBV27 CASSPATGELFF TGTGCCAGCAGTCCGGCAACCGGGGAGCTGTTTTTT
TRBD2 TRBJ2-3 . TRBV12-3/TRBV12-4 CASSPAGGPGDTQYF TGTGCCAGCAGTCCAGCGGGGGGGCCGGGAGATACGCAGTATTTT
. TRBJ2-5 many TRBV3-1 CASSQEGETQYF TGTGCCAGCAGCCAAGAAGGGGAGACCCAGTACTTC
. TRBJ2-7 . TRBV5-1 CASSSIRSHEQYF TGCGCCAGCAGCTCAATAAGGTCCCACGAGCAGTACTTC
. TRBJ2-7 . TRBV11-2 CASSLNRNEQYF TGTGCCAGCAGCTTAAATAGGAACGAGCAGTACTTC
TRBD2 TRBJ2-4 many TRBV27 CASSPTGLAGPQAKNIQYF TGTGCCAGCAGTCCGACCGGGCTAGCGGGGCCGCAAGCCAAAAACATTCAGTACTTC
TRBD1 TRBJ2-7 . TRBV7-6 CASSLRTGVEQYF TGTGCCAGCAGCTTGAGGACAGGGGTCGAGCAGTACTTC
TRBD1 TRBJ2-7 many TRBV7-2 CASSRGPGQTYEQYF TGTGCCAGCAGCCGAGGACCGGGACAGACCTACGAGCAGTACTTC
. TRBJ2-7 few TRBV29-1 CSVDVGGSEQYF TGCAGCGTTGACGTTGGGGGCAGCGAGCAGTACTTC
TRBD1 TRBJ1-2 few TRBV20-1 CSASAGQGSLYGYTF TGCAGTGCCTCTGCGGGACAGGGCAGCCTCTATGGCTACACCTTC
. TRBJ2-3 . TRBV19 CASSIEGPLDTQYF TGTGCCAGTAGTATAGAAGGACCGCTGGATACGCAGTATTTT
TRBD2 TRBJ2-1 many TRBV9 CASSPGGDEQFF TGTGCCAGCAGCCCGGGGGGGGATGAGCAGTTCTTC
TRBD1 TRBJ1-6 few TRBV20-1 CSAQGTGGPLHF TGCAGTGCACAAGGGACAGGGGGGCCCCTCCACTTT
TRBD2 TRBJ2-7 many TRBV5-6 CASRKNPRDYPREQYF TGTGCCAGCAGAAAGAACCCCCGGGACTACCCCCGCGAGCAGTACTTC
TRBD1 TRBJ1-2 few TRBV29-1 CSVVWTGFREGGYTF TGCAGCGTTGTCTGGACAGGGTTCCGGGAAGGTGGCTACACCTTC
TRBD1 TRBJ2-7 few TRBV27 CASSPGTGREQYF TGTGCCAGCAGTCCCGGGACAGGCCGCGAGCAGTACTTC
. TRBJ2-1 . TRBV6-1 CASSELGQFF TGTGCCAGCAGTGAGCTGGGGCAGTTCTTC
. TRBJ2-1 many TRBV7-2 CASSLVPGPQGDEQFF TGTGCCAGCAGCTTAGTACCGGGCCCCCAGGGCGATGAGCAGTTCTTC
. TRBJ2-2 many TRBV14 CASSQPLGRSTGELFF TGTGCCAGCAGCCAACCCCTGGGCCGGAGCACCGGGGAGCTGTTTTTT